This TCR beta chain is drawn from a study of T cells after yellow fever vaccination. Whole-study results and caveats: Relatively few clonotypes were ones that appeared in both CD4 and CD8 compartments. Reappearance after the booster was observed for most primary-vaccination clones (96% CD4, about 86% CD8).

The CDR3 totals 16 residues. Germline CDR1 is MNHEY and CDR2 is SVGAGI. After removal of 5 bases from V and 2 bases from J, the junction contained 8 bases not matched to a gene. A 5'RACE template-switching step, the method used to make TCR cDNA, added a universal primer site and UMIs. One entry per CDR3 protein results from TCRdb running MiXCR on the 5' RACE reads. The sample carries roughly 300,000 distinct CDR3 sequences, about 7.8% recorded once. Concerning this clonotype itself: Its antigen is unknown.

Material: PBMCs, obtained approximately 47 days after the first yellow fever vaccination. The V gene is TRBV6-5, the J gene TRBJ1-5; 8 bases agree with TRBD1. This TCR was sampled from a man aged 18 to 29 who received the YFV17D yellow fever vaccine. This CDR3 is CASSRLRGQGNQPQHF. The CDR3 DNA follows: TGTGCCAGCAGTCGCCTCAGGGGACAGGGCAATCAGCCCCAGCATTTT.